The following is a T cell receptor beta chain sequence with its context. This CDR3 has 12 residues. V was pared by 3 bases and J by 6 bases, with 6 bases between. Germline CDR1 MDHEN, CDR2 SYDVKM. The record originates from a study of cytomegalovirus exposure and HLA in healthy donors. PCR used 60 Vbeta primers and 13 Jbeta primers. Assay used: immunoSEQ multiplex PCR; TCRdb lists only in-frame clones, some missing. This table has roughly 170,000 clones, over 65% appearing once. The sequencing sample was made of PBMCs. V and J are TRBV28 and TRBJ2-1, with D tentatively TRBD2 (5 bases). The TCR sequence derives from a woman younger than 45 in good health and CMV-seropositive. This chain's CDR3 is CASSFGLNEQFF. Written as DNA, the CDR3 is TGTGCCAGCAGTTTCGGACTCAATGAGCAGTTCTTC.